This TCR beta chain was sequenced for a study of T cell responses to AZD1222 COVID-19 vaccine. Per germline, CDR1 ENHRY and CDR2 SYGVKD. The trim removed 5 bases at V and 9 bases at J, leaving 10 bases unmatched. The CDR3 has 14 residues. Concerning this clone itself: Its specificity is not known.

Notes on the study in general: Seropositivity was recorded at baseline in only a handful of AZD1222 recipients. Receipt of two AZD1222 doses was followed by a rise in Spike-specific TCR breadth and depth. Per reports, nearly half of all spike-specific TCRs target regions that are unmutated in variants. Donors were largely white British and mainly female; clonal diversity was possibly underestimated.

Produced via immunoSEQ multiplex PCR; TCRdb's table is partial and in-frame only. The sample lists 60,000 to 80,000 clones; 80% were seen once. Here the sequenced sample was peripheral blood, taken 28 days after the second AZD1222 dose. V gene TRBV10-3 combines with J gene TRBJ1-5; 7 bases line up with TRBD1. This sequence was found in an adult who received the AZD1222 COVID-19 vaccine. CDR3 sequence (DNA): TGTGCCATCAGTCCCGGGACAGACGATCGGCCCCAGCATTTT. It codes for CAISPGTDDRPQHF.